The 18 T cell receptor beta chains presented below share a single source sample, sequenced in a study of shared clonotypes between healthy human individuals. Method: immunoSEQ multiplex PCR; TCRdb's copy keeps in-frame clones and lacks some. The sample carries about 980,000 clones, over 60% recorded once. Sequencing was done on a sample of memory CD4+ T cells sorted from blood. Subset reported: CD45RA-negative fraction. Receptors were obtained from a man in his late teens or twenties in good health.

The chain couples TRBV29-1 to TRBJ2-7; 12 positions agree with TRBD2. CDR3 length: 13 residues. The germline V gene encodes CDR1 SQVTM and CDR2 ANQGSEA. The trim removed 6 bases at V and 6 bases at J, leaving 6 bases unmatched. The CDR3 DNA reads as TGCAGCGTCTGGGGGACTAGCGGGTCCGAGCAGTACTTC. Amino acid sequence: CSVWGTSGSEQYF.

V usage is TRBV2 and J usage is TRBJ1-5; perhaps TRBD1 as D (5 bases). V gave up 4 bases and J gave up 6 bases, with 13 bases separating them. Germline values: CDR1 SNHLY, CDR2 FYNNEI. The CDR3 spans 14 residues. The CDR3, as DNA: TGTGCCAGCAGTGTGCAGGGAAAGAGTCAGCCCCAGCATTTT. Amino acid sequence: CASSVQGKSQPQHF.

This CDR3 is CASSSYSGPQHF. CDR3 nucleotides: TGTGCCAGCAGTTCCTATTCGGGGCCCCAGCATTTT. J is TRBJ1-5 and V is TRBV6-5; D is unresolved. V lost 4 bases and J lost 9, with 10 bases in between. Germline V gene lookup returns CDR1 MNHEY and CDR2 SVGAGI. The CDR3 runs to 12 residues.

This chain uses TRBV5-1 with TRBJ2-5; D is possibly TRBD1 (5 bases). The CDR3 is made up of 13 amino acids. Germline CDR1 SGHRS, CDR2 YFSETQ. V gave up 6 bases and J gave up 1 base, with 10 bases separating them. CDR3 in amino acids: CASNVQGQETQYF. CDR3 in DNA: TGCGCCAGCAACGTGCAGGGCCAAGAGACCCAGTACTTC.

The V call is TRBV10-1, the J call TRBJ2-5; D possibly corresponds to TRBD2 (6 bases). The germline V and J ends were trimmed by 2 bases and 1 base, with 8 bases remaining between them. CDR1 and CDR2 from the germline V gene are WNHNN and SYGVQD (reference sequence). The CDR3 sequence is 14 residues long. DNA of the CDR3: TGCGCCAGCAGTGAGAACGGGGGCCAAGAGACCCAGTACTTC. This translates into CASSENGGQETQYF.

The chain carries TRBV5-1 and TRBJ2-1; maybe TRBD1 (6 bases). The length of the CDR3 is 15 residues. CDR1 and CDR2 from the germline V gene are SGHRS and YFSETQ. Between the trimmed V and J ends, which lost 0 bases and 5 bases, there was a span of 12 bases. The DNA for the CDR3 is TGCGCCAGCAGCTTGGATGGCAGGGGTAACAATGAGCAGTTCTTC. Amino acid sequence: CASSLDGRGNNEQFF.

The chain joins TRBV9 to TRBJ2-1; the match to TRBD1 covers 7 bases. Germline CDR1 and CDR2: SGDLS and YYNGEE. V lost 3 bases to trimming and J lost 1 base; unmatched junction nucleotides: 4. The CDR3 totals 15 residues. Here the CDR3 reads CASSATGQSYNEQFF. CDR3 coding DNA: TGTGCCAGCAGCGCGACGGGACAGTCCTACAATGAGCAGTTCTTC.

The chain uses TRBV6-1 and TRBJ2-1, with D possibly being TRBD1 (5 bases). The CDR3 is 16 amino acids. Trimming removed 4 bases from V and 7 bases from J, with 20 bases in between. The germline CDR1 and CDR2 sequences are MNHNS and SASEGT. This chain's CDR3 is CASSGYDSTSWNEQFF. DNA for the CDR3: TGTGCCAGCAGTGGTTACGACAGTACCTCTTGGAATGAGCAGTTCTTC.

To note about this clone: The same CDR3 is also encoded by other DNA sequences in this sample. The genes are TRBV7-9 and TRBJ2-7, with D perhaps being TRBD1 or TRBD2 (5 bases each). V was trimmed by 1 base and J by 0 bases, leaving 10 bases between them. CDR3 length: 15 residues. Germline V gene lookup returns CDR1 SEHNR and CDR2 FQNEAQ (reference sequence). CDR3 bases: TGTGCCAGCAGCTTAGGTTCAGGGACCTCCTACGAGCAGTACTTC. This gives the protein CASSLGSGTSYEQYF.

Concerning this clone: Other DNA sequences in this specimen translate into the identical CDR3. The chain combines TRBV7-2 with TRBJ1-5; 8 bases fit TRBD1. The CDR3 runs 13 residues. The V gene end was trimmed by 4 bases and the J gene end by 5 bases; junction bases not matched to a gene: 1. Germline V lookup: CDR1 SGHTA, CDR2 FQGNSA. CDR3 coding DNA: TGTGCCAGCAGCTCACAGGGGGATCAGCCCCAGCATTTT. The encoded protein is CASSSQGDQPQHF.

The CDR3 region is CASSFGTGEETQYF. CDR3 nucleotides: TGCGCCAGCAGCTTTGGGACAGGGGAAGAGACCCAGTACTTC. The rearrangement joins TRBV5-1 to TRBJ2-5; 10 positions match TRBD1. Germline trimming cut 2 bases from V and 3 bases from J; bases unmatched to any gene: 1. CDR3 size: 14 residues. The germline V gene encodes CDR1 SGHRS and CDR2 YFSETQ.

This clone was seen many times. The J gene is TRBJ1-1, the V gene TRBV28; D unresolved. This CDR3 region has 13 residues. Germline values: CDR1 MDHEN, CDR2 SYDVKM. The V and J ends lost 6 bases and 2 bases respectively, with 10 bases between them. CDR3 bases: TGTGCCAGCAGCGGAGATCGAAACACTGAAGCTTTCTTT. Its translation is CASSGDRNTEAFF. The entire variable domain, with the rest obtained from reference TRBV28 and TRBJ1-1, is as follows: DVKVTQSSRYLVKRTGEKVFLECVQDMDHENMFWYRQDPGLGLRLIYFSYDVKMKEKGDIPEGYSVSREKKERFSLILESASTNQTSMYLCASSGDRNTEAFFGQGTRLTVV.

CDR3 sequence: CASSPGLDLIEYEQYF. The CDR3 DNA reads as TGCGCCAGCAGCCCGGGCCTAGACCTCATCGAATACGAGCAGTACTTC. The genes are TRBV5-1 and TRBJ2-7, with D uncertain. Per germline, CDR1 SGHRS and CDR2 YFSETQ. This CDR3 comprises 16 residues. Trimming removed 4 bases at V and 4 bases at J, with 21 bases between.

The chain recombines TRBV29-1 with TRBJ2-5; perhaps D is TRBD1 or TRBD2 (5 bases each). Germline V gene data show CDR1 as SQVTM and CDR2 as ANQGSEA. CDR3 length: 13 residues. Trimming cost V 5 bases and J 5 bases, with 15 bases left between them. The CDR3 sequence: CSVSRGARETQYF. CDR3 sequence (DNA): TGCAGCGTTTCCAGAGGGGCAAGGGAGACCCAGTACTTC.

V gene TRBV4-3 combines with J gene TRBJ2-3; D remains unclear. The germline V and J ends were trimmed by 0 bases and 0 bases, with 10 bases remaining between them. Germline V gene sequence: CDR1 LGHNA, CDR2 YSLEER. This CDR3 spans 16 amino acids. The CDR3 nucleotides are TGCGCCAGCAGCCAAGATAGAGGATCTAGCACAGATACGCAGTATTTT. This sequence encodes CASSQDRGSSTDTQYF.

Only a few counts were recorded for this clone. The chain has TRBV28 and TRBJ1-1, with D possibly TRBD1 on 5 matching bases. The CDR3 consists of 12 residues. Germline values: CDR1 MDHEN, CDR2 SYDVKM. The V gene lost 6 bases and the J gene lost 4 bases, with 9 bases spanning the gap. This chain's CDR3 is CASSEGSTEAFF. The CDR3 DNA reads as TGTGCCAGCAGCGAGGGGAGCACTGAAGCTTTCTTT.

This clone was seen once. The chain is built from TRBV9 and TRBJ1-2; tentatively, D is TRBD1 (6 bases). This CDR3 has 14 amino acids. Germline loops: CDR1 SGDLS, CDR2 YYNGEE. Trimming stripped 4 bases from V and 8 bases from J, with 18 bases between. The CDR3 sequence is CASSSGGRNVGYTF. The CDR3 DNA reads TGTGCCAGCAGCTCTGGGGGGCGCAATGTAGGCTACACCTTC.

This clone has more than one count but fewer than ten. The genes are TRBV5-1 and TRBJ1-1; TRBD1 matches at 8 bases. Germline loops: CDR1 SGHRS, CDR2 YFSETQ. V lost 0 bases to trimming and J lost 3 bases; unmatched junction nucleotides: 7. CDR3 length equals 16 residues. CDR3 sequence: CASSLEARGPYTEAFF. CDR3 DNA: TGCGCCAGCAGCTTGGAAGCCAGGGGGCCATACACTGAAGCTTTCTTT.